One and the same sample provided the 2 T cell receptor beta chains below, sequenced in a study of blood T cell repertoires in COVID-19. Data came from immunoSEQ multiplex PCR; TCRdb stores just in-frame clones and leaves some out. The sample yields around 380,000 clones, over 75% seen once. Sequenced sample: PBMCs or T cells enriched from blood (not recorded which). The receptors shown here come from a man aged 30 to 39 who had recovered from COVID-19.

The rearrangement links TRBV6-2 or TRBV6-3 to TRBJ1-5, with TRBD1 identical over 7 bases. Per germline, CDR1 MNHEY and CDR2 SVGEGT. This CDR3 comprises 13 residues. V lost 4 bases and J lost 7; bases outside the gene matches: 4. The CDR3 region has the DNA TGTGCCAGCAGTTCAGGGGGAGGACAGCCCCAGCATTTT. This codes for CASSSGGGQPQHF.

CDR3 residues: CASSYGWETGELFF. The CDR3 region has the DNA TGTGCCAGCAGTTACGGTTGGGAGACCGGGGAGCTGTTTTTT. This chain uses TRBV6-5 with TRBJ2-2; D is possibly TRBD2 (5 bases). Trimming removed 2 bases from V and 5 bases from J, with 9 bases in between. The CDR3 is made up of 14 amino acids. Per the germline V gene, CDR1 is MNHEY and CDR2 is SVGAGI.